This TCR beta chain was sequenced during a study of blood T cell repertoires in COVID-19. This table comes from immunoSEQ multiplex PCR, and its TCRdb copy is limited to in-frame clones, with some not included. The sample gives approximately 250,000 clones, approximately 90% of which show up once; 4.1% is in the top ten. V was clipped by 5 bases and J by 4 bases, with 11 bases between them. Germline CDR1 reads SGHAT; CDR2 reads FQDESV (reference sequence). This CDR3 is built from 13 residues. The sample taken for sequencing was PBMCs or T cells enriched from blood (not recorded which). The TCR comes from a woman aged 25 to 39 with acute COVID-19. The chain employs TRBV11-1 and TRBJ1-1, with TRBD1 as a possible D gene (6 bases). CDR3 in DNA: TGTGCCAGCAGCAGCCGACAGGTCACTGAAGCTTTCTTT. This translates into CASSSRQVTEAFF.